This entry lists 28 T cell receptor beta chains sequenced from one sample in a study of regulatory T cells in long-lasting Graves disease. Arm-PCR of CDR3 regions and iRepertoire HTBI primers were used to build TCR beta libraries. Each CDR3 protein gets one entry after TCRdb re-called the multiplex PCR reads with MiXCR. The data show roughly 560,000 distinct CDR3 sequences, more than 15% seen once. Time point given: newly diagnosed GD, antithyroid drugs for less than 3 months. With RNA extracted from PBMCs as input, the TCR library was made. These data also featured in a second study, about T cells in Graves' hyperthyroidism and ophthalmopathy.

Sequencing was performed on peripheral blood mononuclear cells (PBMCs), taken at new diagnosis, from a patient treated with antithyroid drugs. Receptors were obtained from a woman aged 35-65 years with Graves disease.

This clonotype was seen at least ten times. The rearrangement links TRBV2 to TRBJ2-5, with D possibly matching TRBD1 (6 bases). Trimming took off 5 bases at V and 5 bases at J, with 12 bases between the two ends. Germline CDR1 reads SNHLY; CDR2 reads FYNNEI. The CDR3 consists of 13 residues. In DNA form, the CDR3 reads TGTGCCAGCAGTTGGACAGTGGCGGAGACCCAGTACTTC. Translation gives CASSWTVAETQYF.

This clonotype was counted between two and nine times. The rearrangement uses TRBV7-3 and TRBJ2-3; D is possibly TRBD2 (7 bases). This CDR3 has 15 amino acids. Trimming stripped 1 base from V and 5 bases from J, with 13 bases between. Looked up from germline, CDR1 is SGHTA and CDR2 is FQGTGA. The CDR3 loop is CASSLIGGAEDTQYF. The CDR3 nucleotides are TGTGCCAGCAGCTTAATTGGGGGGGCCGAAGATACGCAGTATTTT.

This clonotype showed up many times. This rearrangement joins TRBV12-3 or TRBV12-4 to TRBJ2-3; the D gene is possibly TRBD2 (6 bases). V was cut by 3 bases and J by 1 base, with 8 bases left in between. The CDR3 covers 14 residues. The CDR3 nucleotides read TGTGCCAGCAGTTTCTCTAGCGGCACAGATACGCAGTATTTT. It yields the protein CASSFSSGTDTQYF.

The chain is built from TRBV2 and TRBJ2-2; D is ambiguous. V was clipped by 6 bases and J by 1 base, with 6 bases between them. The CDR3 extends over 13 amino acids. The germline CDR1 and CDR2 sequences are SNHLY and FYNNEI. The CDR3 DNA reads TGTGCCAGCAGGGGGATGAACACCGGGGAGCTGTTTTTT. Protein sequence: CASRGMNTGELFF.

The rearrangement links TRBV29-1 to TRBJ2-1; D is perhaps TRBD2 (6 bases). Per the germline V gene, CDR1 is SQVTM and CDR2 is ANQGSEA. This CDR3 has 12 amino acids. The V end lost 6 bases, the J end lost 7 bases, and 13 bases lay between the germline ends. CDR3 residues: CSVSGLSNEQFF. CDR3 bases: TGCAGCGTCTCGGGACTCTCAAATGAGCAGTTCTTC.

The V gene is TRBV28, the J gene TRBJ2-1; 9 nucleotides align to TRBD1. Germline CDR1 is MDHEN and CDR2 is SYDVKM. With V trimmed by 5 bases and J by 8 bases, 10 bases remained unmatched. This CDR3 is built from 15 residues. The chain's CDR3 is CASSILQGAGDEQFF. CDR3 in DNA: TGTGCCAGCAGTATTTTACAGGGGGCAGGAGATGAGCAGTTCTTC.

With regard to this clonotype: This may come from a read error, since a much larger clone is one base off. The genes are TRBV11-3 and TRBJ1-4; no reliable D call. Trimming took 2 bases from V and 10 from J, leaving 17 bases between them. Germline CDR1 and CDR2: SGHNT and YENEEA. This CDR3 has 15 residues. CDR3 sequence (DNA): TGTGCCAGCAGCTTATTCGATTCCCTGACGGGAAAACTGTTTTTT. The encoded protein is CASSLFDSLTGKLFF.

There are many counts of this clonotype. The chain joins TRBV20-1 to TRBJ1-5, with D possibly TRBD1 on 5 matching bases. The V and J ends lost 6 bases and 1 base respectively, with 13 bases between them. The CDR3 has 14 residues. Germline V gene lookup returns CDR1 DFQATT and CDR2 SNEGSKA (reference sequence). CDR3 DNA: TGCAGTGCGGGCAGGGAAGGAAGCAATCAGCCCCAGCATTTT. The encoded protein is CSAGREGSNQPQHF.

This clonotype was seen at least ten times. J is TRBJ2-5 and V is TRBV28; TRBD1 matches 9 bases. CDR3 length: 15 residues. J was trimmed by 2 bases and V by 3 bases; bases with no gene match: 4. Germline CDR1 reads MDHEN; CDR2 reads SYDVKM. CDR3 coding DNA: TGTGCCAGCAGTTTTTTGGGACAGGGTCAAGAGACCCAGTACTTC. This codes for CASSFLGQGQETQYF.

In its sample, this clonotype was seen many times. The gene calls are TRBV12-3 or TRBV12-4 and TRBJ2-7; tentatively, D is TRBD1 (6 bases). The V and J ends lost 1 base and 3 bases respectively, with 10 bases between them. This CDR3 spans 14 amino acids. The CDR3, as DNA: TGTGCCAGCAGTTTAGGAGGGGGAAGCTACGAGCAGTACTTC. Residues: CASSLGGGSYEQYF.

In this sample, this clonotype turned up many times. The CDR3 coding sequence is TGTGCCAGCAGCCATTGGGGATCTGGCTACACCTTC. It codes for CASSHWGSGYTF. This chain joins TRBV3-1 and TRBJ1-2; D call uncertain. Germline V lookup: CDR1 LGHDT, CDR2 YNNKEL (reference sequence). There are 12 residues in the CDR3. V was shortened by 3 bases and J by 7 bases, with 9 bases between the two germline ends. The variable domain in full, completed from reference TRBV3-1 and TRBJ1-2, reads DTAVSQTPKYLVTQMGNDKSIKCEQNLGHDTMYWYKQDSKKFLKIMFSYNNKELIINETVPNRFSPKSPDKAHLNLHINSLELGDSAVYFCASSHWGSGYTFGSGTRLTVV.

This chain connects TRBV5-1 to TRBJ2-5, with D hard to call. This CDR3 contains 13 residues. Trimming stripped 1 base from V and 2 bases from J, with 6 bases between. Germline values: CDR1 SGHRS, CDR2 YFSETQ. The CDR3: CASSLRSQETQYF. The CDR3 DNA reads TGCGCCAGCAGCTTGCGGTCACAAGAGACCCAGTACTTC.

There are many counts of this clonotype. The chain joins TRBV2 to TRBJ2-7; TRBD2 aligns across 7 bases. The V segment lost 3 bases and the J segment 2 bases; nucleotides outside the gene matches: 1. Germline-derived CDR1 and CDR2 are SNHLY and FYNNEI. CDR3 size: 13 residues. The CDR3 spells CASSELAAYEQYF. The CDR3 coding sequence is TGTGCCAGCAGTGAGCTAGCGGCCTACGAGCAGTACTTC. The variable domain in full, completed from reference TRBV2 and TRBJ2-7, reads EPEVTQTPSHQVTQMGQEVILRCVPISNHLYFYWYRQILGQKVEFLVSFYNNEISEKSEIFDDQFSVERPDGSNFTLKIRSTKLEDSAMYFCASSELAAYEQYFGPGTRLTVT.

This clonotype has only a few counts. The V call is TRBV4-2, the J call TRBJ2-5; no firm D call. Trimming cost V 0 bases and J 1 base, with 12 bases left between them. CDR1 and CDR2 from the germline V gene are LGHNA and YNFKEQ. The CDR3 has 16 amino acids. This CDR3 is CASSQEVLQIQETQYF. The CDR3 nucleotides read TGTGCCAGCAGCCAAGAGGTCCTGCAGATCCAAGAGACCCAGTACTTC.

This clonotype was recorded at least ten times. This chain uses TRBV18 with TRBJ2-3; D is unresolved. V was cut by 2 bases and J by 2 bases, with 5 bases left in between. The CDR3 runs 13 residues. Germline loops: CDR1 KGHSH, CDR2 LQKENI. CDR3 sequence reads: CASSPRTTDTQYF. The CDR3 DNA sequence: TGTGCCAGCTCACCAAGGACCACAGATACGCAGTATTTT.

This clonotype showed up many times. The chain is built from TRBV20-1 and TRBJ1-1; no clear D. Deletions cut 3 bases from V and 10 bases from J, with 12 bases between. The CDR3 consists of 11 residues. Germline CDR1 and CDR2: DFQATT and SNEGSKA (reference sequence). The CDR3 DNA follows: TGCAGTGCTAGCCTTTCTCCGACAGCTTTCTTT. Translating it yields CSASLSPTAFF.

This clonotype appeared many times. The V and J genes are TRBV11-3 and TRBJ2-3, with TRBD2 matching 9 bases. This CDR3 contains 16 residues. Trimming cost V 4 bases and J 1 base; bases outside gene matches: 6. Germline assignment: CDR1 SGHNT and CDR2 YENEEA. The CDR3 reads CASSWASGARTDTQYF. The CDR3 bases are TGTGCCAGCAGCTGGGCTAGCGGGGCCCGCACAGATACGCAGTATTTT.

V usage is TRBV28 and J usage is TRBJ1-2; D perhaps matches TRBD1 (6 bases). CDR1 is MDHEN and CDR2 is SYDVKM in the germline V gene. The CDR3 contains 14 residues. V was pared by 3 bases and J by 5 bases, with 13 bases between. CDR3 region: CASSLVQGKYGYTF. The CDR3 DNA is TGTGCCAGCAGTTTGGTACAGGGAAAGTATGGCTACACCTTC.

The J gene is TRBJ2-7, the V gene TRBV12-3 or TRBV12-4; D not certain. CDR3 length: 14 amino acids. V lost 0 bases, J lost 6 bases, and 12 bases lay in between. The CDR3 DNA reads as TGTGCCAGCAGTTTAGCCCGCCGGTCCCCCGAGCAGTACTTC. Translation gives CASSLARRSPEQYF.

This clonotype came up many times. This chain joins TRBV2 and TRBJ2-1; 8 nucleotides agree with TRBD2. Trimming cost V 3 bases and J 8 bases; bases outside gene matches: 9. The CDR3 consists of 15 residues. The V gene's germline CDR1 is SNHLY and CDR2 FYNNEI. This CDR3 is CASSDTRGVLHEQFF. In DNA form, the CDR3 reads TGTGCCAGCAGTGATACGCGGGGGGTACTCCATGAGCAGTTCTTC.

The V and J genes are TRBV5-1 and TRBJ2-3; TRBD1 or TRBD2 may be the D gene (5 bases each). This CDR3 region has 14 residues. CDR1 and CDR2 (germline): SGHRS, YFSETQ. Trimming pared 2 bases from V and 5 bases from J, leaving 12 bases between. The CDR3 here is CASSFRDPKDTQYF. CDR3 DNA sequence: TGCGCCAGCAGCTTCCGGGACCCCAAAGATACGCAGTATTTT.

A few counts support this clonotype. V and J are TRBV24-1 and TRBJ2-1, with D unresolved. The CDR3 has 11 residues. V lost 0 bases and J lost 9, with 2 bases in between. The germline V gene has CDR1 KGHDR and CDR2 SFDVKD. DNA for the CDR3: TGTGCCACCAGTGATTTGATTGAGCAGTTCTTC. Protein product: CATSDLIEQFF.

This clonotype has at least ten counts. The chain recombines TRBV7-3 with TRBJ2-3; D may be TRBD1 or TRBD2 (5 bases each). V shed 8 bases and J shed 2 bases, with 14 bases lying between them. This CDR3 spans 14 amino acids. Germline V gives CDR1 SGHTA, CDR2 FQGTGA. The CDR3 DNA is TGTGCCAGCCGGGGCTACTACCACACAGATACGCAGTATTTT. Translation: CASRGYYHTDTQYF.

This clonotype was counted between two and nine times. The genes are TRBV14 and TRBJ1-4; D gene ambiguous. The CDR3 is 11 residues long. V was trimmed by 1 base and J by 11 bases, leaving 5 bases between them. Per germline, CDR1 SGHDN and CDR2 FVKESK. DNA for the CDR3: TGTGCCAGCAGCCAAGGCCAGAAACTGTTTTTT. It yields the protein CASSQGQKLFF. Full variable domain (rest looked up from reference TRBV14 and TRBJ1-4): EAGVTQFPSHSVIEKGQTVTLRCDPISGHDNLYWYRRVMGKEIKFLLHFVKESKQDESGMPNNRFLAERTGGTYSTLKVQPAELEDSGVYFCASSQGQKLFFGSGTQLSVL.

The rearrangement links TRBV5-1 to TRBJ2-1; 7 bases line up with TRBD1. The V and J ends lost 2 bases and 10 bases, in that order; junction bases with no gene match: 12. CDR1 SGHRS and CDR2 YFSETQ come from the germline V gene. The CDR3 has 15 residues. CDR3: CASSFAGQVLNEQFF. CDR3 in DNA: TGCGCCAGCAGCTTCGCTGGACAGGTGCTAAACGAGCAGTTCTTC.

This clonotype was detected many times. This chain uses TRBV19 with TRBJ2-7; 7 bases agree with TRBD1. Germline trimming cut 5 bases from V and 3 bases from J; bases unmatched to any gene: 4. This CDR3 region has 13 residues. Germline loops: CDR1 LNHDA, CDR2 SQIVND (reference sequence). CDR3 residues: CASSQGDRYEQYF. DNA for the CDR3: TGTGCCAGTAGTCAGGGGGACCGCTACGAGCAGTACTTC.

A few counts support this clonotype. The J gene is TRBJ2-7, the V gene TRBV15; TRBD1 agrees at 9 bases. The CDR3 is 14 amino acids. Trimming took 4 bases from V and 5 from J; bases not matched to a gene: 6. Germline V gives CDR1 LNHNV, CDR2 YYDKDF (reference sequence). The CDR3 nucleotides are TGTGCCACCAGCATACTACAGGGGGCTGACGAGCAGTACTTC. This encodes CATSILQGADEQYF.

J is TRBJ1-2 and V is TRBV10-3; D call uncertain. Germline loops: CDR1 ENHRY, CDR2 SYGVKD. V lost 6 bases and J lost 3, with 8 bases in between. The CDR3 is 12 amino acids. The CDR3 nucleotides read TGTGCCATCAGGGACCGACACTATGGCTACACCTTC. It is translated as CAIRDRHYGYTF.